One sample yielded the 31 T cell receptor beta chains listed below, sequenced in a study of T cells in localized non-small cell lung cancer. Clones were sequenced by immunoSEQ multiplex PCR, and TCRdb holds only the in-frame ones, with some missing. The sample lists 45,000 or so clones, 90% to 95% occurring once. Specimen: PBMCs, collected before any cancer treatment. Receptor source: a woman aged 40 to 75 with stage II lung adenocarcinoma.

The CDR3 spells CSARWSPEAFF. The CDR3 bases are TGCAGTGCCCGTTGGTCCCCCGAAGCTTTCTTT. The chain recombines TRBV20-1 with TRBJ1-1; D is unclear. Germline lookup yields CDR1 DFQATT and CDR2 SNEGSKA (reference sequence). Trimming took off 6 bases at V and 8 bases at J, with 13 bases between the two ends. CDR3 length: 11 residues.

About this clone: The junction differs from germline at one of its ends, possibly a read error. CDR3 sequence reads: CASSPGGTGAFF. The DNA for the CDR3 is TGTGCCAGCTCACCGGGCGGGACTGGAGCTTTCTTT. The chain employs TRBV18 and TRBJ1-1, with a weak D call TRBD1 (5 bases). This CDR3 is built from 12 residues. Germline-derived CDR1 and CDR2 are KGHSH and LQKENI.

The chain uses TRBV19 and TRBJ2-2; weak D call: TRBD2 (6 bases). V lost 4 bases and J lost 4, with 13 bases in between. CDR3 size: 15 residues. CDR1 LNHDA and CDR2 SQIVND come from the germline V gene (reference sequence). CDR3 sequence: CASSTPGLRTGELFF. The CDR3 DNA sequence: TGTGCCAGTAGTACCCCGGGACTGCGCACCGGGGAGCTGTTTTTT.

V gene TRBV28 combines with J gene TRBJ1-1; weak D call: TRBD1 (5 bases). Germline V gives CDR1 MDHEN, CDR2 SYDVKM. There are 13 residues in the CDR3. V was clipped by 2 bases and J by 3 bases, with 7 bases between them. CDR3 sequence reads: CASSLGTHTEAFF. DNA of the CDR3: TGTGCCAGCAGTTTAGGGACCCACACTGAAGCTTTCTTT.

This clone was counted only a few times. This chain joins TRBV7-8 and TRBJ2-7; TRBD2 matches at 11 bases. Germline values: CDR1 SGHVS, CDR2 FQNEAQ. There are 12 residues in the CDR3. Trimming removed 6 bases from V and 11 bases from J; junction bases left unmatched: 6. The CDR3 region is CASRGTSGREYF. The CDR3 DNA follows: TGTGCCAGCAGGGGGACTAGCGGACGAGAGTACTTC.

This chain links TRBV10-1 with TRBJ2-1; TRBD2 agrees at 12 bases. V was clipped by 3 bases and J by 12 bases; unmatched bases: 12. This CDR3 contains 16 residues. Germline V lookup: CDR1 WNHNN, CDR2 SYGVQD (reference sequence). CDR3: CASSERSLAGGLGQFF. CDR3 coding DNA: TGCGCCAGCAGTGAAAGGTCCCTAGCGGGGGGGCTCGGGCAGTTCTTC.

This chain uses TRBV11-2 with TRBJ2-3; 7 nucleotides align to TRBD1. The CDR3 has 15 amino acids. Germline-derived CDR1 and CDR2 are SGHAT and FQNNGV. The junction had 3 bases not matched to a gene; V was cut back by 3 bases and J by 0 bases. The CDR3 DNA follows: TGTGCCAGCAGCTTCAGGGGGACCAGCACAGATACGCAGTATTTT. It codes for CASSFRGTSTDTQYF.

The CDR3 nucleotides are TGTGCCAGCTCACCTACGTTCGGACAGGGTGGTACCGGGGAGCTGTTTTTT. Amino acid sequence: CASSPTFGQGGTGELFF. The J gene is TRBJ2-2, the V gene TRBV18, with 8 bases aligning to TRBD1. This CDR3 has 17 amino acids. V lost 3 bases and J lost 5; bases outside the gene matches: 11. CDR1 is KGHSH, CDR2 LQKENI, per germline.

V is TRBV7-9 and J is TRBJ1-1; 7 bases fit TRBD1. Per germline, CDR1 SEHNR and CDR2 FQNEAQ (reference sequence). The length of the CDR3 is 14 residues. V lost 7 bases to trimming and J lost 0 bases; unmatched junction nucleotides: 5. The CDR3 DNA is TGTGCCAGCACCTTGGGGACAGTGAACACTGAAGCTTTCTTT. This translates into CASTLGTVNTEAFF. The full variable domain, with the rest looked up from reference TRBV7-9 and TRBJ1-1, is DTGVSQNPRHKITKRGQNVTFRCDPISEHNRLYWYRQTLGQGPEFLTYFQNEAQLEKSRLLSDRFSAERPKGSFSTLEIQRTEQGDSAMYLCASTLGTVNTEAFFGQGTRLTVV.

The V and J genes are TRBV28 and TRBJ2-4; 12 nucleotides align to TRBD2. Germline lookup yields CDR1 MDHEN and CDR2 SYDVKM. V trimming: 3 bases; J trimming: 2 bases; junction bases outside the gene matches: 2. The CDR3 has 16 residues. The chain's CDR3 is CASSFGLAGTKNIQYF. The CDR3 bases are TGTGCCAGCAGTTTCGGACTAGCGGGAACCAAAAACATTCAGTACTTC.

The genes are TRBV28 and TRBJ1-3, with D perhaps matching TRBD1 (6 bases). Trimming took 6 bases from V and 6 from J, leaving 24 bases between them. CDR1 MDHEN and CDR2 SYDVKM come from the germline V gene. This CDR3 spans 17 amino acids. CDR3 bases: TGTGCCAGCAGGGCCCCTATGGGGGCGCAATCGGAAAACACCATATATTTT. Protein sequence: CASRAPMGAQSENTIYF.

The V and J genes are TRBV6-5 and TRBJ1-3; D ambiguous. The CDR3 is made up of 16 amino acids. Trimming stripped 0 bases from V and 4 bases from J, with 13 bases between. The V gene's germline CDR1 is MNHEY and CDR2 SVGAGI. DNA for the CDR3: TGTGCCAGCAGTTACTCCGCACCATCGAGGGGAAACACCATATATTTT. Translation gives CASSYSAPSRGNTIYF.

This chain connects TRBV5-8 to TRBJ1-2; D is unresolved. The germline V gene encodes CDR1 SGHTS and CDR2 YDEGEE. CDR3 length: 16 amino acids. V gave up 0 bases and J gave up 8 bases, with 20 bases separating them. CDR3 nucleotides: TGTGCCAGCAGCTTGGCCGGTGACTTCATCCTACGAGGCTACACCTTC. Protein: CASSLAGDFILRGYTF.

This clone was seen only a few times. CDR3 in DNA: TGTGCCAGCAGCGCCTGGACTAGCGCCCTTAAAAATGAGCAGTTCTTC. It yields the protein CASSAWTSALKNEQFF. The V gene is TRBV9, the J gene TRBJ2-1; 9 bases fit TRBD2. Germline V gives CDR1 SGDLS, CDR2 YYNGEE. V shed 3 bases and J 7 bases; nucleotides not matched to a gene: 11. CDR3 length: 16 residues. Full variable domain (missing parts from reference TRBV9 and TRBJ2-1): DSGVTQTPKHLITATGQRVTLRCSPRSGDLSVYWYQQSLDQGLQFLIQYYNGEERAKGNILERFSAQQFPDLHSELNLSSLELGDSALYFCASSAWTSALKNEQFFGPGTRLTVL.

V is TRBV6-5 and J is TRBJ2-7; weak D call: TRBD2 (5 bases). Germline V gene sequence: CDR1 MNHEY, CDR2 SVGAGI. This CDR3 spans 16 amino acids. Trimming removed 0 bases at V and 3 bases at J, with 15 bases between. The CDR3 DNA sequence: TGTGCCAGCAGTTACTCGGGAGCTAATCACAACTACGAGCAGTACTTC. Its translation: CASSYSGANHNYEQYF.

V usage is TRBV28 and J usage is TRBJ2-1; a possible D gene is TRBD1 (6 bases). The germline gives CDR1 MDHEN, CDR2 SYDVKM. The CDR3 length is 12 residues. Trimming removed 5 bases from V and 7 bases from J, with 9 bases in between. CDR3 bases: TGTGCCAGCAGTCCCGGGACAAATGAGCAGTTCTTC. Residues: CASSPGTNEQFF.

The chain recombines TRBV19 with TRBJ2-1, with TRBD2 matching 12 bases. Germline V CDR1 and CDR2: LNHDA, SQIVND (reference sequence). Trimming cost V 9 bases and J 10 bases; bases outside gene matches: 10. The CDR3 loop spans 14 amino acids. The CDR3 loop reads CASRRTSGNWEQFF. The CDR3 region has the DNA TGTGCCAGCCGTCGGACTAGCGGGAATTGGGAGCAGTTCTTC.

The rearrangement joins TRBV5-6 to TRBJ2-7, with 10 nucleotides matching TRBD1. Germline CDR1 SGHDT, CDR2 YYEEEE. The CDR3 length is 14 residues. V gave up 3 bases and J gave up 4 bases; unmatched junction bases: 4. CDR3 residues: CASSWDRGRYEQYF. The CDR3 DNA reads as TGTGCCAGCAGCTGGGACAGGGGAAGGTACGAGCAGTACTTC. The full variable domain, in which reference TRBV5-6 and TRBJ2-7 provide the parts outside the CDR3, is DAGVTQSPTHLIKTRGQQVTLRCSPKSGHDTVSWYQQALGQGPQFIFQYYEEEERQRGNFPDRFSGHQFPNYSSELNVNALLLGDSALYLCASSWDRGRYEQYFGPGTRLTVT.

This rearrangement joins TRBV7-9 to TRBJ1-1; 11 nucleotides align to TRBD1. CDR3 length equals 15 residues. Germline V lookup: CDR1 SEHNR, CDR2 FQNEAQ (reference sequence). J was trimmed by 4 bases and V by 5 bases; bases with no gene match: 6. CDR3 DNA: TGTGCCAGCAGCATGGGACAGGGGGAAAGCACTGAAGCTTTCTTT. This sequence encodes CASSMGQGESTEAFF. Complete variable domain (other parts from reference TRBV7-9 and TRBJ1-1): DTGVSQNPRHKITKRGQNVTFRCDPISEHNRLYWYRQTLGQGPEFLTYFQNEAQLEKSRLLSDRFSAERPKGSFSTLEIQRTEQGDSAMYLCASSMGQGESTEAFFGQGTRLTVV.

V gene TRBV18 combines with J gene TRBJ1-1, with D possibly being TRBD1 (5 bases). The CDR3 runs 16 residues. With 3 bases removed from V and 1 base from J, the gap between germline ends came to 15 bases. The germline V gene encodes CDR1 KGHSH and CDR2 LQKENI. CDR3 nucleotides: TGTGCCAGCTCACCGACAGATAGGGGCTCGAACACTGAAGCTTTCTTT. This gives the protein CASSPTDRGSNTEAFF.

The V call is TRBV28, the J call TRBJ1-6; 8 bases agree with TRBD1. Germline trimming cut 8 bases from V and 7 bases from J; bases unmatched to any gene: 4. The CDR3 is made up of 13 amino acids. Germline CDR1 and CDR2: MDHEN and SYDVKM. CDR3 amino acids: CASLQGVNSPLHF. CDR3 DNA sequence: TGTGCCAGCCTACAGGGGGTCAATTCACCCCTCCACTTT.

Regarding this clone: Other DNA sequences in this specimen translate into the identical CDR3. The chain carries TRBV18 and TRBJ2-7; D unresolved. V was clipped by 3 bases and J by 0 bases, with 9 bases between them. CDR1 is KGHSH, CDR2 LQKENI, per germline. This CDR3 is built from 14 residues. The CDR3 here is CASSPPVSSYEQYF. The DNA of the CDR3 is TGTGCCAGCTCACCGCCTGTGTCCTCCTACGAGCAGTACTTC.

This chain links TRBV5-1 with TRBJ1-6; a weak D match, TRBD1 (6 bases). With 2 bases removed from V and 4 bases from J, the gap between germline ends came to 10 bases. The CDR3 loop spans 15 amino acids. Per the germline V gene, CDR1 is SGHRS and CDR2 is YFSETQ. CDR3 sequence (DNA): TGCGCCAGCAGCTTTGACAGGACTTATAATTCACCCCTCCACTTT. This codes for CASSFDRTYNSPLHF.

This clone was counted a single time. The chain uses TRBV14 and TRBJ2-5; TRBD1 agrees at 8 bases. The CDR3 has 17 amino acids. J was trimmed by 2 bases and V by 1 base; bases with no gene match: 9. From germline, CDR1 is SGHDN and CDR2 FVKESK. The CDR3 region has the DNA TGTGCCAGCAGCCAAGTTAGCGGACAGGGTCCTCAAGAGACCCAGTACTTC. This gives the protein CASSQVSGQGPQETQYF.

The rearrangement joins TRBV10-3 to TRBJ2-7; TRBD1 matches at 7 bases. Germline CDR1 reads ENHRY; CDR2 reads SYGVKD. The V gene end was trimmed by 4 bases and the J gene end by 2 bases; junction bases not matched to a gene: 2. CDR3 length: 13 residues. The CDR3 protein is CAISGDRTYEQYF. Written as DNA, the CDR3 is TGTGCCATCAGTGGGGACAGAACCTACGAGCAGTACTTC.

This clone was observed a single time. V and J are TRBV25-1 and TRBJ2-1, with TRBD2 identical over 8 bases. This CDR3 has 15 amino acids. Germline CDR1 is MGHDK and CDR2 is SYGVNS. Unmatched junction bases numbered 9, after V lost 5 bases and J lost 6 bases. This CDR3 is CASSLPGLDRNEQFF. The CDR3 nucleotides read TGTGCCAGCAGTCTACCGGGACTAGACCGCAATGAGCAGTTCTTC.

The CDR3 sequence: CASSYIDNSGANVLTF. The CDR3 DNA sequence: TGTGCCAGCAGTTACATTGATAACTCTGGGGCCAACGTCCTGACTTTC. The V and J genes are TRBV6-5 and TRBJ2-6, with D unclear. The CDR3 contains 16 residues. The germline V gene has CDR1 MNHEY and CDR2 SVGAGI. V lost 2 bases, J lost 0 bases, and 8 bases lay in between.

This chain uses TRBV6-1 with TRBJ1-5; D is possibly TRBD1 (5 bases). This CDR3 spans 14 amino acids. V shed 7 bases and J shed 3 bases, with 13 bases lying between them. Germline V lookup: CDR1 MNHNS, CDR2 SASEGT. The CDR3 nucleotides are TGTGCCAGCAATCCGGGACGGAACAATCAGCCCCAGCATTTT. It specifies CASNPGRNNQPQHF.

The J gene is TRBJ1-2, the V gene TRBV19; D is perhaps TRBD1 (5 bases). There are 15 residues in the CDR3. Germline CDR1 and CDR2: LNHDA and SQIVND (reference sequence). The V end was cut by 5 bases, the J end by 8 bases, with 21 bases between. CDR3 sequence reads: CASSPSVSGSRGYTF. The DNA for the CDR3 is TGTGCCAGTAGTCCGTCGGTATCAGGGTCGAGAGGCTACACCTTC.

DNA of the CDR3: TGTGCCAGCAGTTTGCGGGGGATATACGAGCAGTACTTC. It translates to CASSLRGIYEQYF. The chain recombines TRBV28 with TRBJ2-7; 7 bases line up with TRBD2. The CDR3 has 13 amino acids. V lost 3 bases, J lost 4 bases, and 3 bases stayed unmatched. CDR1 and CDR2 from the germline V gene are MDHEN and SYDVKM.

This chain links TRBV5-5 with TRBJ2-7, with D possibly TRBD2 on 7 matching bases. The V end lost 4 bases, the J end lost 2 bases, and 16 bases lay between the germline ends. This CDR3 contains 15 residues. CDR1 is SGHKS, CDR2 YYEKEE, per germline (reference sequence). The CDR3: CASSPFEGGPYEQYF. The CDR3, as DNA: TGTGCCAGCAGCCCCTTTGAGGGGGGGCCCTACGAGCAGTACTTC.